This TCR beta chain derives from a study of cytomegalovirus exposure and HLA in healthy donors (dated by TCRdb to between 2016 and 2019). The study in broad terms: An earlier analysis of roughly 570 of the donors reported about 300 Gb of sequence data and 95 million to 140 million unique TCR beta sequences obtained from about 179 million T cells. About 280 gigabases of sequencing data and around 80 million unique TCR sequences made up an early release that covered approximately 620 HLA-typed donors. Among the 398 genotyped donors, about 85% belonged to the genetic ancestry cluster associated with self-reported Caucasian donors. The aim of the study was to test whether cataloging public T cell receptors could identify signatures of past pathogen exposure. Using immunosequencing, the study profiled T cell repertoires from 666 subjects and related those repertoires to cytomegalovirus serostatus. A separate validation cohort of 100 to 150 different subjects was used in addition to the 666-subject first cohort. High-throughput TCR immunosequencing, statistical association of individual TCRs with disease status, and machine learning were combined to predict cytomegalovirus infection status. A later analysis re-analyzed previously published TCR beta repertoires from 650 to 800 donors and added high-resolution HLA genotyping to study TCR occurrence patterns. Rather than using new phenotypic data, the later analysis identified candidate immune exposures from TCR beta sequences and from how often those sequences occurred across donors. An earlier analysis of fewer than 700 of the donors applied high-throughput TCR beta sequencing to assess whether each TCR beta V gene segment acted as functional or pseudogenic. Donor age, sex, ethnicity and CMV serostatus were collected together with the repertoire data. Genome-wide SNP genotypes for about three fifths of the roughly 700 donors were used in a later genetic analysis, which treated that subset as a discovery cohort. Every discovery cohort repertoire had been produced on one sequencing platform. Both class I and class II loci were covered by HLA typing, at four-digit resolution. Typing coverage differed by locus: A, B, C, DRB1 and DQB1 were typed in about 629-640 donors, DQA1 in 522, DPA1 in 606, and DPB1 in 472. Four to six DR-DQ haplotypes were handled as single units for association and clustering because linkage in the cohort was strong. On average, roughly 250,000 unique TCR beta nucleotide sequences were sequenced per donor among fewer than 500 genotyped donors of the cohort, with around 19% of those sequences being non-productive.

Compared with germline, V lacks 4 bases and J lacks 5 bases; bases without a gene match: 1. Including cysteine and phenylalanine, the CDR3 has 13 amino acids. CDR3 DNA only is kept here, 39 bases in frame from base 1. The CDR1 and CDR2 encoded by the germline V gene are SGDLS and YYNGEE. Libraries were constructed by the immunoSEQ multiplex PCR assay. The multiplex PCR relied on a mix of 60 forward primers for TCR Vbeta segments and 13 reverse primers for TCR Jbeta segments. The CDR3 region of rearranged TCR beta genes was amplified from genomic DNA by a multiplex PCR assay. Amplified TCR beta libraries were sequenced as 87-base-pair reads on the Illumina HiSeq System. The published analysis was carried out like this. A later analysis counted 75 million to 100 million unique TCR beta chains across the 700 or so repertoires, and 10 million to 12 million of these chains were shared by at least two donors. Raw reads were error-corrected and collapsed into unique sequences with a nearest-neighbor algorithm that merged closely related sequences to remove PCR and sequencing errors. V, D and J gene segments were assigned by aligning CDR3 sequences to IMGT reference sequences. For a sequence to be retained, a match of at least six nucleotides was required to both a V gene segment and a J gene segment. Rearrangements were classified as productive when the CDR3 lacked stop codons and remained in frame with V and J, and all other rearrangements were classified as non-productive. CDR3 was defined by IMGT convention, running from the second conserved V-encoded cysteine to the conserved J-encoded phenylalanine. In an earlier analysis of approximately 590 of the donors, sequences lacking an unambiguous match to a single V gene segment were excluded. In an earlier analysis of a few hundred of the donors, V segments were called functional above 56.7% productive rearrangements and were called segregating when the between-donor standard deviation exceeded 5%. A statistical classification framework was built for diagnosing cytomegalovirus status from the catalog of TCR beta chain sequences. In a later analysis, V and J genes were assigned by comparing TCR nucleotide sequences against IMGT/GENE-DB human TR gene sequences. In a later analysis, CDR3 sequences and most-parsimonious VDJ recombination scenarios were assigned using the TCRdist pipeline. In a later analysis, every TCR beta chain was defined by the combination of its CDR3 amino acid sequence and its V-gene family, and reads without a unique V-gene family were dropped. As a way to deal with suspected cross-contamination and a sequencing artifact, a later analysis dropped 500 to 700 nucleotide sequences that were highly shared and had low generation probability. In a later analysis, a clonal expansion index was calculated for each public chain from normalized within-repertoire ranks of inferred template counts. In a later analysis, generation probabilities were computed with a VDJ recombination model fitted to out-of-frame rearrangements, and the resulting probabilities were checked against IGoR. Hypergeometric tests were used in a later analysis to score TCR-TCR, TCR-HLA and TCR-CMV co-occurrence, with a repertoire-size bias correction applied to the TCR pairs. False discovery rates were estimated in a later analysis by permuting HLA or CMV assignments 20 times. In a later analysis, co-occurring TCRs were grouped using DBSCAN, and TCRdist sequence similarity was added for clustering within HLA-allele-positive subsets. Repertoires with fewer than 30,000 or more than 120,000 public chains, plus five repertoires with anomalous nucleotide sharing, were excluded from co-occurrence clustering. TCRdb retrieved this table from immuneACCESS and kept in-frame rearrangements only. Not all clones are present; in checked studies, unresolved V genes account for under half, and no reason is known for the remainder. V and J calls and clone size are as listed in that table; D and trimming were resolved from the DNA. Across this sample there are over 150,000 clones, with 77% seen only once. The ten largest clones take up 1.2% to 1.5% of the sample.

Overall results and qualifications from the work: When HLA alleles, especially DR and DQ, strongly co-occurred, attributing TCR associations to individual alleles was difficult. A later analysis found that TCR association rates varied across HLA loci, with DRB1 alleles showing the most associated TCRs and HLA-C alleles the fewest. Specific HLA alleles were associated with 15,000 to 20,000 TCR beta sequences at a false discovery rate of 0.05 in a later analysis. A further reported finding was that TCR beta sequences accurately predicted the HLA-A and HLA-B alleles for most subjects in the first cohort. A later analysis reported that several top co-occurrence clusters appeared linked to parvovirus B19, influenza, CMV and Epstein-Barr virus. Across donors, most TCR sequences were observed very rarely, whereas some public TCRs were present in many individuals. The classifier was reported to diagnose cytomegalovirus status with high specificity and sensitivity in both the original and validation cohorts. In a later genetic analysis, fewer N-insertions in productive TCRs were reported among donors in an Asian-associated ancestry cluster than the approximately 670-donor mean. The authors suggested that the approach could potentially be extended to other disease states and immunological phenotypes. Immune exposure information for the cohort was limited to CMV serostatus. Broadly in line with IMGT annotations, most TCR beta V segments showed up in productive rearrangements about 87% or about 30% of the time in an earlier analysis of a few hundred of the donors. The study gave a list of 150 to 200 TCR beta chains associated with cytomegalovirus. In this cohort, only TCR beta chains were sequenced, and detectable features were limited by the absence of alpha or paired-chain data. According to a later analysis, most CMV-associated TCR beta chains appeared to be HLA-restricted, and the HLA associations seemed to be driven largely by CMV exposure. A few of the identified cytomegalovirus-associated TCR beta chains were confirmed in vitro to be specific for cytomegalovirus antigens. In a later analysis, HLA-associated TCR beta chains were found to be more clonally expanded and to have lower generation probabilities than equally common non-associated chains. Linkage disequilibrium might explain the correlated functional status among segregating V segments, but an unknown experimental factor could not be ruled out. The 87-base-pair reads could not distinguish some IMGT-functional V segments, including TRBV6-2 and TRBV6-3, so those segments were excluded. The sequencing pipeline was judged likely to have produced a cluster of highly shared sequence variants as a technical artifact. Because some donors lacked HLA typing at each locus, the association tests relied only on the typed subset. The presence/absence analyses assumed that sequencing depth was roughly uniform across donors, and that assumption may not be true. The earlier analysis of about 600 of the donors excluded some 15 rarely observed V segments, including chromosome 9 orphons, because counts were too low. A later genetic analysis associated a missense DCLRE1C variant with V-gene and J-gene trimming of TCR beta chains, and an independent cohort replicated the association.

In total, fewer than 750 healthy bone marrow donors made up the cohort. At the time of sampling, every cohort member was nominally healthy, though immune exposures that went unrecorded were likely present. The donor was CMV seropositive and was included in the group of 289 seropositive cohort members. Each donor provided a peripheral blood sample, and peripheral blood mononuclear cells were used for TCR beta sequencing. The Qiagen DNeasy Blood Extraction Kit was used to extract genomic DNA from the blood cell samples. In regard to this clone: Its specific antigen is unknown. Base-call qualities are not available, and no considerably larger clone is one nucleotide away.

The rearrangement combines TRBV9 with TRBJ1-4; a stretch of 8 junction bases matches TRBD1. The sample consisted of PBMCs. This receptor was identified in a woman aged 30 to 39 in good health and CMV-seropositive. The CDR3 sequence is CASSQGANEKLFF. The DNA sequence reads TGTGCCAGCAGCCAGGGGGCCAATGAAAAACTGTTTTTT.